Listed below are T cell receptor beta chains from one sample, sequenced in a study of T cells in Graves' hyperthyroidism and ophthalmopathy. TCRdb reprocessed the multiplex PCR reads with MiXCR, giving one entry per CDR3 protein. The data contain a few hundred thousand distinct CDR3 sequences, about half of them singletons. Sequencing was carried out using peripheral blood or thyroid tissue (not recorded which). These receptors came from a woman between 18 and 29 years old with Graves' hyperthyroidism. The CDR3 runs from the conserved cysteine through the conserved F or W. Fields, in order: D gene, V gene, clone size, J gene, CDR3 protein, CDR3 DNA. A D gene is named only where the DNA matches it firmly. The size field is filled for only some rows; it gives once, few, many or a size class.

.	TRBV7-3	.	TRBJ1-1	CASSPGGVGTEAFF	TGTGCCAGCAGCCCCGGCGGGGTCGGCACTGAAGCTTTCTTT
.	TRBV7-6	.	TRBJ1-5	CASSSGTTGQPQHF	TGTGCCAGCAGCTCTGGGACGACAGGCCAGCCCCAGCATTTT
.	TRBV12-3/TRBV12-4	.	TRBJ1-5	CASMAGPQPQHF	TGTGCCAGCATGGCCGGGCCCCAGCCCCAGCATTTT
.	TRBV7-9	few	TRBJ2-5	CASSFLGGLSQETQYF	TGTGCCAGCAGCTTCCTTGGGGGACTCAGCCAAGAGACCCAGTACTTC
.	TRBV7-9	once	TRBJ2-5	CASSLAEDGWAGETQYF	TGTGCCAGCAGCTTAGCGGAGGACGGCTGGGCGGGCGAGACCCAGTACTTC
.	TRBV2	.	TRBJ1-2	CASGGRDGYTF	TGTGCCAGCGGGGGGCGGGATGGCTACACCTTC
.	TRBV7-6	.	TRBJ2-7	CASSLVPYARTYEQYF	TGTGCCAGCAGCTTGGTCCCGTACGCGAGGACCTACGAGCAGTACTTC
.	TRBV10-1	.	TRBJ1-6	CASSEDYNSPLHF	TGCGCCAGCAGTGAGGACTATAATTCACCCCTCCACTTT
TRBD2	TRBV7-2	.	TRBJ2-7	CASSLSAGWIYEQYF	TGTGCCAGCAGCTTATCAGCGGGATGGATCTACGAGCAGTACTTC
.	TRBV5-1	.	TRBJ2-6	CASSLRVGANVLTF	TGCGCCAGCAGCTTGAGGGTTGGGGCCAACGTCCTGACTTTC
.	TRBV24-1	.	TRBJ2-7	CATSDSGTPEQYF	TGTGCCACCAGTGATTCCGGGACACCCGAGCAGTACTTC
.	TRBV15	.	TRBJ2-2	CATGLLNTGELFF	TGTGCCACCGGACTTCTGAACACCGGGGAGCTGTTTTTT
.	TRBV25-1	many	TRBJ2-2	CASSELGVTGELFF	TGTGCCAGCAGTGAATTGGGGGTCACCGGGGAGCTGTTTTTT
.	TRBV7-2	.	TRBJ2-5	CASSLTVFSPVETQYF	TGTGCCAGCAGCCTAACGGTCTTCTCCCCGGTAGAGACCCAGTACTTC
.	TRBV5-1	few	TRBJ1-2	CASSFPGQYGYTF	TGCGCCAGCAGCTTCCCGGGCCAGTATGGCTACACCTTC
TRBD1	TRBV10-3	.	TRBJ2-7	CAISAGTGSMMSYEQYF	TGTGCCATCTCTGCGGGGACAGGCAGTATGATGTCCTACGAGCAGTACTTC
.	TRBV13	.	TRBJ2-5	CASSLAGGERTETQYF	TGTGCCAGCAGCTTAGCTGGGGGCGAGAGGACAGAGACCCAGTACTTC
.	TRBV7-8	once	TRBJ1-4	CASSFGSGLMFF	TGTGCCAGCAGCTTCGGGTCGGGACTGATGTTTTTT
TRBD1	TRBV29-1	.	TRBJ2-7	CSVWRTGEQYF	TGCAGCGTTTGGAGGACAGGGGAGCAGTACTTC
.	TRBV10-3	.	TRBJ2-7	CAISATGEQYF	TGTGCCATCAGTGCTACGGGCGAGCAGTACTTC
TRBD2	TRBV20-1	.	TRBJ2-7	CSARGETSGRYEQYF	TGCAGTGCTAGAGGCGAAACTAGCGGGAGATACGAGCAGTACTTC
.	TRBV5-1	.	TRBJ1-1	CASSLEGWSEAFF	TGCGCCAGCAGCTTGGAGGGTTGGAGTGAAGCTTTCTTT
.	TRBV9	.	TRBJ1-2	CASSTLSGGRGYTF	TGTGCCAGCAGCACACTCTCCGGAGGGCGCGGCTACACCTTC
TRBD1	TRBV25-1	many	TRBJ1-2	CASSEFVQGAKGYTF	TGTGCCAGCAGTGAATTCGTACAGGGGGCGAAGGGCTACACCTTC
.	TRBV7-6	many	TRBJ2-7	CASSLGAVSYEQYF	TGTGCCAGCAGCTTAGGGGCGGTCTCCTACGAGCAGTACTTC
.	TRBV7-6	many	TRBJ2-7	CASSSVGSGRAYEQYF	TGTGCCAGCAGCTCCGTGGGGAGCGGAAGAGCCTACGAGCAGTACTTC
.	TRBV5-1	.	TRBJ1-1	CASSLGWIPDTEAFF	TGCGCCAGCAGCTTGGGTTGGATACCGGACACTGAAGCTTTCTTT
.	TRBV7-9	.	TRBJ2-5	CASSLSYLQETQYF	TGTGCCAGCAGCTTAAGCTATCTTCAGGAGACCCAGTACTTC